This T cell receptor (beta chain) was sequenced during a study of CD8+ T cells in alopecia areata. For the study at large: Oral tofacitinib, 5 to 10 mg twice daily, was given in an open-label trial. Affected scalp percentage determined the severity score of treated patients.

Study-wide results and caveats: Throughout tofacitinib, many expanded lesional clones continued to persist in scalp and blood.

Remarks on this clone: Its specificity is not known.

The treatment: oral pan-JAK inhibitor, 5-10 mg twice daily. Reverse transcribed after extraction, RNA yielded cDNA as the sequencing template. Libraries were prepared by immunoSEQ multiplex PCR; TCRdb keeps only in-frame clonotypes and omits some of them. The repertoire holds about 120,000 clones, with approximately 59% as singletons. J lost 5 bases, V lost 6 bases, and 5 bases had no gene match. This CDR3 has 15 amino acids. Germline V gene data show CDR1 as MNHEY and CDR2 as SMNVEV (reference sequence). This TCR derives from a human donor with alopecia areata. The rearrangement joins TRBV27 to TRBJ2-5; 14 nucleotides match TRBD2. This sample comprised CD8+ T cells sorted from blood, obtained at week 4, from a patient treated with tofacitinib. CDR3 loop: CASRGLAGDTETQYF. CDR3 coding DNA: TGTGCCAGCAGGGGACTAGCGGGGGATACGGAGACCCAGTACTTC.